This T cell receptor beta chain comes out of a study of blood T cell repertoires in COVID-19. Each recovered donor of Cohort 3 presented with two negative PCRs, clearance, or symptom resolution. The ends were cut back, 5 bases at V and 7 bases at J, with 14 bases in the middle. Germline assignment: CDR1 MNHEY and CDR2 SVGAGI. CDR3 length: 14 amino acids. Some clones are missing from TCRdb's copy, which holds only in-frame ones; the method was immunoSEQ multiplex PCR. Seen here are roughly 330,000 clones, 87% observed once, and the top ten hold 5.3%. Sequencing was performed on PBMCs or T cells enriched from blood (not recorded which). This receptor was taken from a woman aged 25 to 45 who had recovered from COVID-19. The V and J genes are TRBV6-5 and TRBJ1-4; weak D call: TRBD1 (6 bases). CDR3 sequence reads: CASSLTGSGEKLFF. DNA for the CDR3: TGTGCCAGCAGTCTAACAGGGAGCGGTGAAAAACTGTTTTTT.